A single sample is the source of the 14 T cell receptor beta chains below, sequenced in a study of immune cell composition in non-small cell lung cancer. Using immunoSEQ multiplex PCR, the repertoire was profiled, and TCRdb retains in-frame clones only, with some absent. The sample includes 3,000 to 3,500 clones, more than 60% of them seen just once. The specimen was lung tumor tissue. The receptors shown here come from a human donor with non-small cell lung cancer.

This clone was found a few times. This chain links TRBV5-6 with TRBJ2-1; D is possibly TRBD2 (7 bases). Between the trimmed V and J ends, which lost 0 bases and 0 bases, there was a span of 19 bases. The CDR3 sequence is 19 residues long. Germline V gives CDR1 SGHDT, CDR2 YYEEEE. The CDR3 loop reads CASSLAVGGPLSSYNEQFF. CDR3 nucleotides: TGTGCCAGCAGCTTGGCCGTCGGGGGGCCTTTGAGCTCCTACAATGAGCAGTTCTTC.

The chain couples TRBV7-3 to TRBJ2-7; 8 nucleotides match TRBD1. The CDR3 loop spans 15 amino acids. Germline-derived CDR1 and CDR2 are SGHTA and FQGTGA. V gave up 5 bases and J gave up 5 bases; unmatched junction bases: 11. The CDR3 here is CASSPGQGYGDEQYF. CDR3 coding DNA: TGTGCCAGCAGCCCCGGACAGGGATACGGCGACGAGCAGTACTTC.

The J gene is TRBJ1-6, the V gene TRBV11-1; no clear D gene. Germline V CDR1 and CDR2: SGHAT, FQDESV (reference sequence). V lost 4 bases and J lost 7, with 8 bases in between. The CDR3 sequence is 13 residues long. CDR3 in amino acids: CASSSGINSPLHF. CDR3 bases: TGTGCCAGCAGCTCGGGGATCAATTCACCCCTCCACTTT. Drawing the rest from reference TRBV11-1 and TRBJ1-6, the complete variable domain is EAEVAQSPRYKITEKSQAVAFWCDPISGHATLYWYRQILGQGPELLVQFQDESVVDDSQLPKDRFSAERLKGVDSTLKIQPAELGDSAMYLCASSSGINSPLHFGNGTRLTVT.

This chain uses TRBV5-4 with TRBJ1-2; D gene unclear. This CDR3 spans 13 amino acids. The germline gives CDR1 SGHNT, CDR2 YYREEE (reference sequence). V lost 0 bases and J lost 3, with 6 bases in between. The DNA for the CDR3 is TGTGCCAGCAGCTTGGATTTAGACTATGGCTACACCTTC. Translated, it gives CASSLDLDYGYTF.

This sequence joins TRBV6-4 and TRBJ1-2; 7 bases align to TRBD1. The V and J ends lost 0 bases and 4 bases, in that order; junction bases with no gene match: 2. The CDR3 contains 14 residues. Per the germline V gene, CDR1 is MRHNA and CDR2 is SNTAGT. The CDR3 DNA reads as TGTGCCAGCAGTGACTCCCCAGGGGGCTATGGCTACACCTTC. Its protein is CASSDSPGGYGYTF.

The rearrangement joins TRBV7-9 to TRBJ2-6, with D perhaps TRBD2 (6 bases). The CDR3 totals 16 residues. The V end was cut by 5 bases, the J end by 6 bases, with 17 bases between. Germline V gene sequence: CDR1 SEHNR, CDR2 FQNEAQ (reference sequence). CDR3: CASSPPGTQVANVLTF. CDR3 sequence (DNA): TGTGCCAGCAGCCCACCGGGGACTCAGGTGGCCAACGTCCTGACTTTC.

The chain carries TRBV7-8 and TRBJ1-2; D perhaps matches TRBD1 (5 bases). This CDR3 contains 15 residues. Looked up from germline, CDR1 is SGHVS and CDR2 is FQNEAQ. V lost 0 bases to trimming and J lost 4 bases, with 12 bases between them. CDR3 in DNA: TGTGCCAGCAGCTTAGCTGGACATTTAGGCTATGGCTACACCTTC. This gives the protein CASSLAGHLGYGYTF.

This clone appeared a single time. The chain couples TRBV19 to TRBJ2-7; TRBD1 aligns across 12 bases. The junction had 11 bases not matched to a gene; V was cut back by 5 bases and J by 3 bases. Germline V gene lookup returns CDR1 LNHDA and CDR2 SQIVND (reference sequence). CDR3 length: 17 amino acids. CDR3 region: CASSRSTGTGGYYEQYF. The CDR3, as DNA: TGTGCCAGTAGTCGGTCCACTGGGACAGGGGGCTACTACGAGCAGTACTTC.

The rearrangement uses TRBV11-2 and TRBJ1-5; D unresolved. The CDR3 loop spans 13 amino acids. Germline V CDR1 and CDR2: SGHAT, FQNNGV. V was clipped by 2 bases and J by 5 bases, with 7 bases between them. CDR3: CASSLSSDQPQHF. In nucleotides, the CDR3 is TGTGCCAGCAGCTTATCAAGCGATCAGCCCCAGCATTTT.

V and J are TRBV5-1 and TRBJ1-2; D unresolved. This CDR3 is built from 13 residues. Deletions cut 3 bases from V and 4 bases from J, with 10 bases between. Germline V lookup: CDR1 SGHRS, CDR2 YFSETQ. CDR3 residues: CASSSSGAYGYTF. DNA of the CDR3: TGCGCCAGCAGCTCCTCAGGTGCCTATGGCTACACCTTC.

This clone appeared once. The genes are TRBV4-3 and TRBJ1-6; D perhaps matches TRBD1 (6 bases). The V end was cut by 2 bases, the J end by 7 bases, with 9 bases between. The CDR3 loop spans 14 amino acids. Per the germline V gene, CDR1 is LGHNA and CDR2 is YSLEER. The CDR3 reads CASSQRDTNSPLHF. In nucleotides, the CDR3 is TGCGCCAGCAGCCAACGGGACACGAATTCACCCCTCCACTTT.

The gene calls are TRBV27 and TRBJ2-1; 7 bases fit TRBD2. The CDR3 spans 13 residues. The V gene's germline CDR1 is MNHEY and CDR2 SMNVEV (reference sequence). Losses at the gene ends were 3 bases for V and 6 bases for J; bases not matched to a gene: 2. CDR3 protein: CASSLGRVNEQFF. In DNA form, the CDR3 reads TGTGCCAGCAGTTTGGGGAGGGTCAATGAGCAGTTCTTC.

This chain connects TRBV27 to TRBJ1-2, with 12 bases that match TRBD1. V trimming: 5 bases; J trimming: 7 bases; junction bases outside the gene matches: 23. The germline V gene encodes CDR1 MNHEY and CDR2 SMNVEV (reference sequence). This CDR3 has 20 residues. The DNA of the CDR3 is TGTGCCAGCAGTCCCTCCTTCCCGGGACAGGGGGCATGGGGAAATCTTGGCTACACCTTC. Translation: CASSPSFPGQGAWGNLGYTF.

This rearrangement joins TRBV7-3 to TRBJ2-1, with 7 positions matching TRBD2. The CDR3 has 15 amino acids. Germline V gene data show CDR1 as SGHTA and CDR2 as FQGTGA. Trimming took 2 bases from V and 5 from J; bases not matched to a gene: 6. CDR3 sequence: CASSLRLAAHNEQFF. CDR3 DNA: TGTGCCAGCAGCTTACGGCTAGCGGCCCACAATGAGCAGTTCTTC.